The 21 T cell receptor beta chains reported below all come from one sample, sequenced in a study of T cells in Graves' hyperthyroidism and ophthalmopathy. Amplification of TCR beta CDR3 regions was performed using RNA transcripts as template. During a first-round RT-PCR of the TCR CDR3, the HTBI primer set was used. TCRdb reprocessed the multiplex PCR reads via MiXCR and lists one record per CDR3 protein. The sample comprises hundreds of thousands of distinct CDR3 sequences, around 38% of which are singletons, and 7.5% to 9.5% rests with the top ten. The sequenced sample consisted of blood. Source of these receptors: a man between 18 and 35 years old with Graves' hyperthyroidism.

The chain recombines TRBV12-3 or TRBV12-4 with TRBJ1-2; D perhaps matches TRBD1 (5 bases). The CDR3 is 16 residues long. V lost 5 bases and J lost 2, with 18 bases in between. CDR3 protein: CASSPGFGAGNYGYTF. The CDR3 nucleotides read TGTGCCAGCAGTCCAGGCTTCGGGGCCGGGAACTATGGCTACACCTTC.

This chain connects TRBV6-5 to TRBJ2-7; D is uncertain. The CDR3 consists of 16 residues. The V gene lost 2 bases and the J gene lost 0 bases, with 14 bases spanning the gap. Germline-derived CDR1 and CDR2 are MNHEY and SVGAGI. For the CDR3, the DNA is TGTGCCAGCAGTTACACACCTAAGAGGAGCTCCTACGAGCAGTACTTC. Its protein product is CASSYTPKRSSYEQYF.

In this sample, this clonotype turned up many times. The J gene is TRBJ2-2, the V gene TRBV29-1; tentative D call: TRBD2 (6 bases). Germline V lookup: CDR1 SQVTM, CDR2 ANQGSEA. CDR3 length: 15 residues. Deletions cut 5 bases from V and 0 bases from J, with 13 bases between. Written as DNA, the CDR3 is TGCAGCGTTTCGGGACTGACCGCGAACACCGGGGAGCTGTTTTTT. Residues: CSVSGLTANTGELFF.

This clonotype was detected many times. The V gene is TRBV7-2, the J gene TRBJ2-7, with D unclear. CDR1 and CDR2 (germline): SGHTA, FQGNSA. Trimming removed 1 base from V and 3 bases from J, with 13 bases in between. The CDR3 runs to 15 residues. The CDR3 reads CASSLVRQPDYEQYF. CDR3 sequence (DNA): TGTGCCAGCAGCTTAGTTAGACAACCAGACTACGAGCAGTACTTC.

This clonotype was seen a few times. The chain employs TRBV7-8 and TRBJ1-5; D gene unclear. This CDR3 has 13 residues. Germline loops: CDR1 SGHVS, CDR2 FQNEAQ. Trimming pared 5 bases from V and 4 bases from J, leaving 9 bases between. The CDR3 here is CASSPHRNQPQHF. Written as DNA, the CDR3 is TGTGCCAGCAGCCCTCACCGGAATCAGCCCCAGCATTTT.

This chain uses TRBV15 with TRBJ1-5; 7 bases match TRBD1. The germline CDR1 and CDR2 sequences are LNHNV and YYDKDF (reference sequence). The CDR3 loop spans 19 amino acids. The V segment lost 3 bases and the J segment 6 bases; nucleotides outside the gene matches: 20. The CDR3 coding sequence is TGTGCCACCAGCAGTTCGATTCGGTCCGGTAGGGGGCCGATTCAGCCCCAGCATTTT. It specifies CATSSSIRSGRGPIQPQHF.

This clonotype was seen at least ten times. The chain carries TRBV9 and TRBJ1-1; 10 bases agree with TRBD1. Germline CDR1 SGDLS, CDR2 YYNGEE. V gave up 7 bases and J gave up 7 bases; unmatched junction bases: 7. The CDR3 runs to 13 residues. The CDR3 sequence: CASARTGGDEAFF. CDR3 sequence (DNA): TGTGCCAGCGCCAGGACAGGGGGGGATGAAGCTTTCTTT.

This clonotype was seen ten or more times. CDR3 nucleotides: TGTGCCAGCAGTGGTACAGGGGAATCACCCCTCCACTTT. Protein sequence: CASSGTGESPLHF. V gene TRBV2 combines with J gene TRBJ1-6; 7 nucleotides match TRBD1. The CDR3 is made up of 13 amino acids. The V gene's germline CDR1 is SNHLY and CDR2 FYNNEI. The junction had 4 bases not matched to a gene; V was cut back by 4 bases and J by 10 bases. Full variable domain (missing parts from reference TRBV2 and TRBJ1-6): EPEVTQTPSHQVTQMGQEVILRCVPISNHLYFYWYRQILGQKVEFLVSFYNNEISEKSEIFDDQFSVERPDGSNFTLKIRSTKLEDSAMYFCASSGTGESPLHFGNGTRLTVT.

The rearrangement joins TRBV15 to TRBJ2-5; 9 nucleotides match TRBD2. V was pared by 3 bases and J by 5 bases, with 10 bases of the junction left unmatched. The CDR3 has 16 amino acids. Germline values: CDR1 LNHNV, CDR2 YYDKDF (reference sequence). CDR3 in DNA: TGTGCCACCAGCAGTCCCTTTGCGGGAGGGCTGGAGACCCAGTACTTC. Encoded protein: CATSSPFAGGLETQYF.

This clonotype showed up just a few times. The chain employs TRBV6-6 and TRBJ2-7; D unclear. The CDR3 covers 14 residues. CDR1 is MNHNY, CDR2 SVGAGI, per germline (reference sequence). Trimming took off 8 bases at V and 0 bases at J, with 14 bases between the two ends. The CDR3 reads CASSLKSFSYEQYF. In DNA form, the CDR3 reads TGTGCCAGCTCCCTGAAGTCCTTCTCCTACGAGCAGTACTTC.

This clonotype was detected ten times or more. This chain links TRBV12-3 or TRBV12-4 with TRBJ1-1; a weak D match, TRBD1 (5 bases). V shed 6 bases and J shed 1 base, with 12 bases lying between them. The CDR3 runs to 14 residues. CDR3 nucleotides: TGTGCCAGCAGCTTCCAGGGAGGGAACACTGAAGCTTTCTTT. It yields the protein CASSFQGGNTEAFF.

CDR3: CATSRGPGRGEETQYF. The CDR3 coding sequence is TGTGCCACCAGCAGGGGACCGGGACGGGGCGAGGAGACCCAGTACTTC. The V call is TRBV15, the J call TRBJ2-5; D may be TRBD1 or TRBD2 (5 bases each). Between the trimmed V and J ends, which lost 3 bases and 5 bases, there was a span of 19 bases. This CDR3 is built from 16 residues. CDR1 and CDR2 from the germline V gene are LNHNV and YYDKDF (reference sequence). Full variable domain (rest looked up from reference TRBV15 and TRBJ2-5): DAMVIQNPRYQVTQFGKPVTLSCSQTLNHNVMYWYQQKSSQAPKLLFHYYDKDFNNEADTPDNFQSRRPNTSFCFLDIRSPGLGDTAMYLCATSRGPGRGEETQYFGPGTRLLVL.

CDR3 sequence reads: CASSSPAGTGISYEQYF. The CDR3 region has the DNA TGTGCCAGCAGCTCTCCCGCCGGGACAGGGATCTCCTACGAGCAGTACTTC. J is TRBJ2-7 and V is TRBV11-2, with 9 bases identical to TRBD1. Germline assignment: CDR1 SGHAT and CDR2 FQNNGV. With V trimmed by 4 bases and J by 0 bases, 10 bases remained unmatched. The CDR3 runs 17 residues.

This clonotype was counted at least ten times. The chain recombines TRBV7-3 with TRBJ2-7; D possibly uses TRBD1 or TRBD2 (5 bases each). CDR1 and CDR2 (germline): SGHTA, FQGTGA. V was cut by 4 bases and J by 5 bases, with 15 bases left in between. The CDR3 runs 14 residues. CDR3 loop: CASSSTGTHHEQYF. CDR3 sequence (DNA): TGTGCCAGCAGCTCGACCGGGACCCACCACGAGCAGTACTTC.

CDR3 DNA: TGTGCCAGCAGCTTAGATAGTAGCGGGGAAACTGAAGCTTTCTTT. Translation gives CASSLDSSGETEAFF. This rearrangement joins TRBV13 to TRBJ1-1, with D unclear. V was pared by 1 base and J by 5 bases, with 14 bases between. The CDR3 extends over 15 amino acids. In germline, CDR1 is PRHDT, CDR2 FYEKMQ (reference sequence).

This clonotype was seen ten or more times. This chain connects TRBV29-1 to TRBJ2-5, with D possibly matching TRBD2 (6 bases). The CDR3 loop spans 15 amino acids. Germline V gene lookup returns CDR1 SQVTM and CDR2 ANQGSEA. Trimming took off 4 bases at V and 5 bases at J, with 20 bases between the two ends. The CDR3 DNA reads as TGCAGCGTTGCAGGCGGGAACCCACCGATCGAGACCCAGTACTTC. Protein: CSVAGGNPPIETQYF.

In its sample, this clonotype was seen many times. The V gene is TRBV10-3, the J gene TRBJ1-5; perhaps TRBD1 as D (6 bases). The germline V gene encodes CDR1 ENHRY and CDR2 SYGVKD. There are 13 residues in the CDR3. V gave up 6 bases and J gave up 1 base, with 7 bases separating them. The CDR3 DNA reads TGTGCCATCAGACAGGGAAGCAATCAGCCCCAGCATTTT. As protein: CAIRQGSNQPQHF.

This clonotype was picked up many times. The gene calls are TRBV5-1 and TRBJ1-5; TRBD1 agrees at 9 bases. The CDR3 is 15 residues long. The J segment lost 7 bases and the V segment lost 4 bases, leaving 9 bases of the junction unmatched. Per the germline V gene, CDR1 is SGHRS and CDR2 is YFSETQ. CDR3 loop: CASSPGQGTGQPQHF. The CDR3 DNA reads as TGCGCCAGCAGCCCGGGACAGGGTACGGGACAGCCCCAGCATTTT.

This clonotype was counted between two and nine times. The rearrangement joins TRBV3-1 to TRBJ2-7, with TRBD2 identical over 14 bases. The V gene's germline CDR1 is LGHDT and CDR2 YNNKEL (reference sequence). The CDR3 runs to 14 residues. The V gene end was trimmed by 3 bases and the J gene end by 7 bases; junction bases not matched to a gene: 2. Here the CDR3 reads CASSQGTSGGEQYF. The CDR3, as DNA: TGTGCCAGCAGCCAGGGGACTAGCGGGGGAGAGCAGTACTTC.

For this clonotype: At one of its ends the junction is not consistent with the germline gene, which may arise from a read error. This chain joins TRBV7-9 and TRBJ2-7; 10 nucleotides agree with TRBD2. The germline gives CDR1 SEHNR, CDR2 FQNEAQ (reference sequence). The CDR3 runs to 16 residues. In DNA form, the CDR3 reads TGCGCCAGCAGCGCTAGCGGGGGACAGAGTGGTCGGGAGCAGTACTTC. It codes for CASSASGGQSGREQYF.

There are a few counts of this clonotype. The J gene is TRBJ1-4, the V gene TRBV6-5; 8 nucleotides align to TRBD1. CDR3 length: 14 residues. With V trimmed by 6 bases and J by 4 bases, 4 bases remained unmatched. Germline loops: CDR1 MNHEY, CDR2 SVGAGI. The CDR3 sequence is CASRGDRINEKLFF. DNA for the CDR3: TGTGCCAGCAGAGGGGACAGGATTAATGAAAAACTGTTTTTT.